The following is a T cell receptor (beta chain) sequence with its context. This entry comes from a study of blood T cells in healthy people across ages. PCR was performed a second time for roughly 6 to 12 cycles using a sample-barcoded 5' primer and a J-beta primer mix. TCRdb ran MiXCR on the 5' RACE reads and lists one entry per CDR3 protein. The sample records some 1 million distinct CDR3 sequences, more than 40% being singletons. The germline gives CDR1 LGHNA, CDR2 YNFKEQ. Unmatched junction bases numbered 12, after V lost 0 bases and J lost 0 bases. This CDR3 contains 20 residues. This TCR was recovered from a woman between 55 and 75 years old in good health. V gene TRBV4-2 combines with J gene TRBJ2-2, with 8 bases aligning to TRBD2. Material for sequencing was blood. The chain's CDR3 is CASSQEWLAGTGANTGELFF. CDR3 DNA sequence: TGTGCCAGCAGCCAAGAGTGGCTAGCGGGCACAGGAGCGAACACCGGGGAGCTGTTTTTT.